This T cell receptor (beta chain) is from a study of OX40 agonist ivuxolimab in advanced cancers. Whole-study results and caveats: Low normalized T-cell clonal expansion was also seen in some nonresponders.

Excluded were patients having autoimmune disease history or systemic immunosuppression. This CDR3 has 13 amino acids. V lost 8 bases, J lost 6 bases, and 14 bases lay in between. Germline V lookup: CDR1 SNHLY, CDR2 FYNNEI. Comments on this clone: Its specificity is unknown.

Produced via immunoSEQ multiplex PCR; TCRdb's table is partial and in-frame only. The sample comprises 100,000 or so clones, 90% of which are singletons, and 0.31% rests with the top ten. The source was CD4+ or CD8+ T cells sorted from blood, collected in a trial of the OX40 agonist ivuxolimab. The rearrangement links TRBV2 to TRBJ2-1; D not resolved. The origin of this receptor is an adult with an advanced solid tumor such as melanoma, head and neck, liver or kidney cancer. CDR3 loop: CASRPALSNEQFF. DNA of the CDR3: TGTGCCAGCCGGCCGGCTTTGAGCAATGAGCAGTTCTTC.